This T cell receptor beta chain was identified during a study of T-cell reconstitution after alpha-beta-depleted transplantation in children. In the case of this clonotype: As yet, its antigen is unknown.

There are 14 residues in the CDR3. Trimming shortened V by 9 bases and J by 3 bases, and 16 bases separated the two germline ends. Unique molecular identifiers were incorporated when the TCRbeta library was constructed. TCRdb analysed the PCR reads with MiXCR anew, one entry per CDR3 protein. The data hold roughly 310,000 distinct CDR3 sequences, with more than 20% observed a single time. Whole-study findings and limits: After one year, T-cell counts and TCRbeta diversity mostly came from new T cells. Recipient T cells and thymic progenitors that survived were the source of the high TCRbeta diversity seen at day 60 in some patients.

The sequence derives from a male patient aged 10 to 17 who had a stem cell transplant for acute lymphoblastic leukemia, so the T cells may come from the graft donor. The rearrangement links TRBV5-3 to TRBJ2-1; tentatively, D is TRBD1 or TRBD2 (5 bases each). TRBV5-3 carries the ORF label, with uncertain function. The sequenced sample was PBMCs, mostly from graft donor cells, obtained 180 days after TCRalphabeta/CD19-depleted stem cell transplant. CDR3 nucleotides: TGTGCCATGAGCTCGGGGCTCCGCTACAATGAGCAGTTCTTC. This encodes CAMSSGLRYNEQFF.